This entry features one TCR beta chain sequence. The source of the sample is a study of technical replicates of blood from a few donors. Germline assignment: CDR1 SEHNR and CDR2 FQNEAQ (reference sequence). The CDR3 sequence is 13 residues long. The V end lost 5 bases, the J end lost 8 bases, and 15 bases lay between the germline ends. Sequencing used immunoSEQ multiplex PCR; TCRdb keeps in-frame clones, though not all of them. The sample has under 35,000 clones, 90% to 95% seen once. The chain has TRBV7-9 and TRBJ1-2; a possible D gene is TRBD1 (6 bases). Sequenced sample: PBMCs. The sequence was obtained from a human donor in good health. Some clones in this sample may be carry-over from other donors' samples. The CDR3 reads CASSIPGVYGYTF. CDR3 in DNA: TGTGCCAGCAGCATTCCAGGGGTTTACGGCTACACCTTC.